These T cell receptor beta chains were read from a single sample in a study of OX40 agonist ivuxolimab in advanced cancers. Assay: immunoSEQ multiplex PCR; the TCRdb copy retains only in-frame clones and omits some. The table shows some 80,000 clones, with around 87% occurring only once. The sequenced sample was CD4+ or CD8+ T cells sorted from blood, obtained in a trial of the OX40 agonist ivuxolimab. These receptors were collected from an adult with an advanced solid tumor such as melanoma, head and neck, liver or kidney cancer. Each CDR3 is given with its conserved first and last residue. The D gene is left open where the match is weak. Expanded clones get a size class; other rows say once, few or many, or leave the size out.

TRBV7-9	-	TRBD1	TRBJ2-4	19	TGTGCCAGCAGCTTAGCGCTAGTGGCAGGGGGTCTTGGCAAAAACATTCAGTACTTC	CASSLALVAGGLGKNIQYF
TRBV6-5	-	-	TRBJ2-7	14	TGTGCCAGCAGTTACTATAGGGACTCCTACGAGCAGTACTTC	CASSYYRDSYEQYF
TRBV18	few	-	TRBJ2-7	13	TGTGCCAGCTCACCAGAGTCGGTCTGGGGGCAGTACTTC	CASSPESVWGQYF
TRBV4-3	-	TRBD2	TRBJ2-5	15	TGCGCCAGCAGCCAAGCCCCTAGCGGGAGGGAGACCCAGTACTTC	CASSQAPSGRETQYF
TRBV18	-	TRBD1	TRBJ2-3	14	TGTGCCAGCTCACCGCGACAGGGCTCAGATACGCAGTATTTT	CASSPRQGSDTQYF
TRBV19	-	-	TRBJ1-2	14	TGTGCCGATCGAAGAGGGGAGCGCATCTATGGCTACACCTTC	CADRRGERIYGYTF
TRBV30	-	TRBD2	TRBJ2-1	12	TGTGCCTGGACTAGCGGCTACAATGAGCAGTTCTTC	CAWTSGYNEQFF
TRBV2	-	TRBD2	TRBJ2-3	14	TGTGCCAGCACGGGGACTAGCGGCACAGATACGCAGTATTTT	CASTGTSGTDTQYF
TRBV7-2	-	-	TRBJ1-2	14	TGTGCCAGCAGCTTAATACGGGGGATTTATGGCTACACCTTC	CASSLIRGIYGYTF
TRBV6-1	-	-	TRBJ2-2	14	TGTGCCAGCAAAGACGGACAATCCTTCAGTGAGCTGTTTTTT	CASKDGQSFSELFF
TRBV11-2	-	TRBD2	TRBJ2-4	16	TGTGCCAGCAGCGTTACTAGCGGGGGGGCCGGAAACATTCAGTACTTC	CASSVTSGGAGNIQYF
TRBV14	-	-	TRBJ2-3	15	TGTGCCAGCAGCCAAGTCGGTATCGGCACAGATACGCAGTATTTT	CASSQVGIGTDTQYF
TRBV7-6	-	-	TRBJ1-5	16	TGTGCCAGCAGCCAAGGGGGGAGACTGAACAATCAGCCCCAGCATTTT	CASSQGGRLNNQPQHF
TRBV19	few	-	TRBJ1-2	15	TGTGCCAGTAGTACGCCATTAGAACCCCGCTATGGCTACACCTTC	CASSTPLEPRYGYTF
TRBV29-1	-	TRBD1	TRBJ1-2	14	TGCAGCGTTCTTTGGCAGAGCAGGGGGCTGGGCTACACCTTC	CSVLWQSRGLGYTF
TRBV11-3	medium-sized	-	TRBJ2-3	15	TGTGCCAGCAGCTTAGCCGGGACCAACACAGATACGCAGTATTTT	CASSLAGTNTDTQYF
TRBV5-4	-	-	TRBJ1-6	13	TGTGCCAGCAGCTTATCCGGGAATTCACCCCTCCACTTT	CASSLSGNSPLHF
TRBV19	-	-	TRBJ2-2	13	TGTGCCAGTAGTCCCCAGATCCCCGGGGAGCTGTTTTTT	CASSPQIPGELFF
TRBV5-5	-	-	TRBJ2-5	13	TGTGCCAGCAGCAGTACAGGGAGGGAGACCCAGTACTTC	CASSSTGRETQYF
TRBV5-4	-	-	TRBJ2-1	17	TGTGCCAGCAGCCGGGACATGTCCTTTAGCTCCTACAATGAGCAGTTCTTC	CASSRDMSFSSYNEQFF
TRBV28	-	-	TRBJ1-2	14	TGTGCCAGCAGTTTGGGCAGGGCGGGGTTCGGCTACACCTTC	CASSLGRAGFGYTF
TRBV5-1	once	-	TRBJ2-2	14	TGCGCCAGCAGCTTTGGCAAAAACACCGGGGAGCTGTTTTTT	CASSFGKNTGELFF
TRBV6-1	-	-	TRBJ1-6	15	TGTGCCAGCAGGAGGGGCGGGGCAGAAAATTCACCCCTCCACTTT	CASRRGGAENSPLHF
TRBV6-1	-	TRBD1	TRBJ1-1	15	TGTGCCAGCACACCAGGGGGGGTGACGAACACTGAAGCTTTCTTT	CASTPGGVTNTEAFF
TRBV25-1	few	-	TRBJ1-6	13	TGTGCCAGCACTGGACGGGCCAATTCACCCCTCCACTTT	CASTGRANSPLHF
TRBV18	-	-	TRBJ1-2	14	TGTGCCAGCTCACCACCGGGGGCGGTCTCCGGCTACACCTTC	CASSPPGAVSGYTF
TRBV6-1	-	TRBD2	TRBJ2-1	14	TGTGCCAGCAGTACTAGCGGGAGGGTAGGTGAGCAGTTCTTC	CASSTSGRVGEQFF
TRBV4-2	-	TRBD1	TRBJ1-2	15	TGTGCCAGCAGCACCGGGACAGGGGACGACCAGGGCTACACCTTC	CASSTGTGDDQGYTF
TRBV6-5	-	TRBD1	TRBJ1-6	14	TGTGCCAGCAGTTACTCCCAGGGGGCTTCACCCCTCCACTTT	CASSYSQGASPLHF
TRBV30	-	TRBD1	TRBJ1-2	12	TGTGCCCTCGGGACAGGGCAATATGGCTACACCTTC	CALGTGQYGYTF
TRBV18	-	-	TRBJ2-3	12	TGTGCCAGCTCACCAGTGACAGATACGCAGTATTTT	CASSPVTDTQYF
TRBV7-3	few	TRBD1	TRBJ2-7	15	TGTGCCAGCAGCCCATCCGGGACAGGGTTAGAAGAGCAGTACTTC	CASSPSGTGLEEQYF
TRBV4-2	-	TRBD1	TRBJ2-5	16	TGTGCCAGCAGCTTCACCGGGACAGGGGTCACAGAGACCCAGTACTTC	CASSFTGTGVTETQYF
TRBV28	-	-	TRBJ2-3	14	TGTGCCAGCAGTAGAGGGGGGGCCGCAGATACGCAGTATTTT	CASSRGGAADTQYF
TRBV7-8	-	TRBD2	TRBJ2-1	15	TGTGCCAGCAGCTTAAGGCCTAGCGGGAGCGAAGAGCAGTTCTTC	CASSLRPSGSEEQFF
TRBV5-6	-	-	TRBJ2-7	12	TGTGCCAGCAGCTTGGGACCTGGAGAGCAGTACTTC	CASSLGPGEQYF
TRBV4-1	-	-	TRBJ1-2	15	TGCGCCAGCAGCCAAGCCGGTACGTCCTACTATGGCTACACCTTC	CASSQAGTSYYGYTF
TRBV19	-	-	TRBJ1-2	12	TGTGCCAGTAGTATTTTTGGGGCTGGCTACACCTTC	CASSIFGAGYTF
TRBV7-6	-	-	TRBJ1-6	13	TGTGCCAGCAGCTTATTTGCGGATTCACCCCTCCACTTT	CASSLFADSPLHF
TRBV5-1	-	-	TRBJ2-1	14	TGCGCCAGCAGCGGGGACGGGACCCTCAATGAGCAGTTCTTC	CASSGDGTLNEQFF
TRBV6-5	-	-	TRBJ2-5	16	TGTGCCAGCAGTTACTCGCCGAGGCCTGCGGAGGAGACCCAGTACTTC	CASSYSPRPAEETQYF
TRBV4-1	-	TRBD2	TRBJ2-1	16	TGCGCCAGCAGCCAAGGTCGACTAGCGGGAGCAAAGGAGCAGTTCTTC	CASSQGRLAGAKEQFF
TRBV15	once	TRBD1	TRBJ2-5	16	TGTGCCACCAGCAGGGGGGACAGGGGAGGAGGGGAGACCCAGTACTTC	CATSRGDRGGGETQYF
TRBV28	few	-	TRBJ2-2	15	TGTGCCAGCAGAATAAACCGGCGGGTTGCCGGGGAGCTGTTTTTT	CASRINRRVAGELFF
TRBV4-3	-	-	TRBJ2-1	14	TGCGCCAGCAGCCAAGAATCAGGTAACAATGAGCAGTTCTTC	CASSQESGNNEQFF
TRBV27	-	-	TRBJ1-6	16	TGTGCCAGCAGTTCCACCGGGACACGGAGTAATTCACCCCTCCACTTT	CASSSTGTRSNSPLHF
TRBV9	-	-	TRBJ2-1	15	TGTGCCAGCAGCGTTACCGCAGGGAACTACAATGAGCAGTTCTTC	CASSVTAGNYNEQFF
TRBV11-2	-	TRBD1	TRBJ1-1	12	TGTGCCAGCAGCGATAGACGACAGGGCGCTTTCTTT	CASSDRRQGAFF
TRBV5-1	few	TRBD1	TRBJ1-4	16	TGCGCCAGCAGCTTGGAGGGGCAGGGGGCGAATGAAAAACTGTTTTTT	CASSLEGQGANEKLFF
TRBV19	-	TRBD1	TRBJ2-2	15	TGTGCCAGTAGTCCGACAGGGTTGGGCACCGGGGAGCTGTTTTTT	CASSPTGLGTGELFF
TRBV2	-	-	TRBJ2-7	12	TGTGCCAGTCGCGGGAACTCCTACGAGCAGTACTTC	CASRGNSYEQYF
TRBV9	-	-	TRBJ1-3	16	TGTGCCAGCAGCGTAGGGTCCGCCAGCTCTGGAAACACCATATATTTT	CASSVGSASSGNTIYF
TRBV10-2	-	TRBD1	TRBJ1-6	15	TGCGCCAGCCTCGGAAGGGACAGTTATAATTCACCCCTCCACTTT	CASLGRDSYNSPLHF
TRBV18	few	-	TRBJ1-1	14	TGTGCCAGCTCACCGGGCAGCACGAACACTGAAGCTTTCTTT	CASSPGSTNTEAFF
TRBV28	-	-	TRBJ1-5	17	TGTGCCAGCAGCAAAACGCGGACAGCTTATAGCAATCAGCCCCAGCATTTT	CASSKTRTAYSNQPQHF
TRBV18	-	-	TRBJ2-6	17	TGTGCCAGCTCATTGGGACCAGCCTACTCTGGGGCCAACGTCCTGACTTTC	CASSLGPAYSGANVLTF
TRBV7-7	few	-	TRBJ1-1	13	TGTGCCAGCAGTCTAAGGGAAAACACTGAAGCTTTCTTT	CASSLRENTEAFF